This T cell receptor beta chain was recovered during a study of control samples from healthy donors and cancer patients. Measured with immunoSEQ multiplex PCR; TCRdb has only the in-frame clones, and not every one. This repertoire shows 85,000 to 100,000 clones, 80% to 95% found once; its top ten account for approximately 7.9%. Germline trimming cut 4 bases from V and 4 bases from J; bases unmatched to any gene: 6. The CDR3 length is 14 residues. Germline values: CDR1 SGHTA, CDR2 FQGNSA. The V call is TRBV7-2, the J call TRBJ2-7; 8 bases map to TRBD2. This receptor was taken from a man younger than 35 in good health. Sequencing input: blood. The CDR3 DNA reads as TGTGCCAGCAGCTCACTAGCGGCGAGATACGAGCAGTACTTC. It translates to CASSSLAARYEQYF.